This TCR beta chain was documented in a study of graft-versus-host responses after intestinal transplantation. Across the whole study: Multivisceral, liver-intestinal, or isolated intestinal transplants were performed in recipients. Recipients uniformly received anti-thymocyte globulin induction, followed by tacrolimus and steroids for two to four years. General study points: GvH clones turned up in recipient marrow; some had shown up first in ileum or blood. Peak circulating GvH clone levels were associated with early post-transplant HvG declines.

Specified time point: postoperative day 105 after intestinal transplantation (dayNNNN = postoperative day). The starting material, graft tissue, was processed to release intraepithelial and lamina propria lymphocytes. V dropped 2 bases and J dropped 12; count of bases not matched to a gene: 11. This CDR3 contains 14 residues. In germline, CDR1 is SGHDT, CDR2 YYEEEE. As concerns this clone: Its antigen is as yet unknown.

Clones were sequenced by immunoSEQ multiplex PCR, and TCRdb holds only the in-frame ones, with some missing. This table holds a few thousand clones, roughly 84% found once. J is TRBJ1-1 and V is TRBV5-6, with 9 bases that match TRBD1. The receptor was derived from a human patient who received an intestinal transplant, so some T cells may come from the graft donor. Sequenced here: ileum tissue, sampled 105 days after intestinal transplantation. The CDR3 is CASSFPGQGPETFF. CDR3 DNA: TGTGCCAGCAGCTTCCCGGGACAGGGACCAGAGACTTTCTTT.